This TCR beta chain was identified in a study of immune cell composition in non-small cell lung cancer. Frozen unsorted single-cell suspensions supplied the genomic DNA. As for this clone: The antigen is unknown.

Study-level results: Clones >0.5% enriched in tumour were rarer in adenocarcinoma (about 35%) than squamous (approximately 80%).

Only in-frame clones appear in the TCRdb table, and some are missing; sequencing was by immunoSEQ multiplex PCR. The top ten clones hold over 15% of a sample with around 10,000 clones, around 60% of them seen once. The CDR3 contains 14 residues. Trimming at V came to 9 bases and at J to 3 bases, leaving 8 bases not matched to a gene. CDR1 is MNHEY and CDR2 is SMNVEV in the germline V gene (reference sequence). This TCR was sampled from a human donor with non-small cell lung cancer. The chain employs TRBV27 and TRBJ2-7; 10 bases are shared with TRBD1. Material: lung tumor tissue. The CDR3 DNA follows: TGTGCCAGTGCTGCCGACAGGGGGCTCTACGAGCAGTACTTC. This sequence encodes CASAADRGLYEQYF.